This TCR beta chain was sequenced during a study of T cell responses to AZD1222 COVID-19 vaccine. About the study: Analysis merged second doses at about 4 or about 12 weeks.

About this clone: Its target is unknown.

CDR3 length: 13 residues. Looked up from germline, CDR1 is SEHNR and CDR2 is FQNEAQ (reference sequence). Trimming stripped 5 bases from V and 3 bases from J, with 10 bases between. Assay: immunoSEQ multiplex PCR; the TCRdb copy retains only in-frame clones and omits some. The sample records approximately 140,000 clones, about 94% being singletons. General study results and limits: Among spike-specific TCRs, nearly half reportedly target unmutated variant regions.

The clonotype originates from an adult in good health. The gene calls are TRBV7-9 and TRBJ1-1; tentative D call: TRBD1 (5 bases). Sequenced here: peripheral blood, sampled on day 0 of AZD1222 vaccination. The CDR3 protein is CASSRTLDTEAFF. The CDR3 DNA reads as TGTGCCAGCAGCCGGACACTGGACACTGAAGCTTTCTTT. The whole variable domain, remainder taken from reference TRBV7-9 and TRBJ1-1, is DTGVSQNPRHKITKRGQNVTFRCDPISEHNRLYWYRQTLGQGPEFLTYFQNEAQLEKSRLLSDRFSAERPKGSFSTLEIQRTEQGDSAMYLCASSRTLDTEAFFGQGTRLTVV.